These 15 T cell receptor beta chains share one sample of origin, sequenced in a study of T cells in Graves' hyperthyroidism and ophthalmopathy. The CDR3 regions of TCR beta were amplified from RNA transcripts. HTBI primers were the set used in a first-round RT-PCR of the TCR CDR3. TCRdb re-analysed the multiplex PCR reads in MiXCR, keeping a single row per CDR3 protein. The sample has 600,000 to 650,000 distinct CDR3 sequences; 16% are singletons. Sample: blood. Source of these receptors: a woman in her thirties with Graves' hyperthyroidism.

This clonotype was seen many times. The CDR3 protein is CASSLGRELFF. CDR3 nucleotides: TGTGCCAGCAGTTTAGGGAGGGAACTGTTTTTT. The chain recombines TRBV12-3 or TRBV12-4 with TRBJ1-4; D not certain. The V gene lost 1 base and the J gene lost 12 bases, with 6 bases spanning the gap. This CDR3 spans 11 amino acids.

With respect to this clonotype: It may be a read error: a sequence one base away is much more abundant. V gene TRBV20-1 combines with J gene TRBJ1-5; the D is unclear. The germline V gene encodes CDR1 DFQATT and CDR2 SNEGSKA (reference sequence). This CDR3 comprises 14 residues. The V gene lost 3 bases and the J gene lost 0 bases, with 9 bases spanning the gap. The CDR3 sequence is CSARLNNSNQPQHF. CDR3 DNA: TGCAGTGCTAGGTTAAATAATAGCAATCAGCCCCAGCATTTT.

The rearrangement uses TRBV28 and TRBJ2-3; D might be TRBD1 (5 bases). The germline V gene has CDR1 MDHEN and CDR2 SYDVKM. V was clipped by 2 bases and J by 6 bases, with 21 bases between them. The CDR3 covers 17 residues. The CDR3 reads CASSLNGQGQGPDTQYF. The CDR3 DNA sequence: TGTGCCAGCAGTTTAAATGGGCAGGGCCAGGGTCCTGATACGCAGTATTTT.

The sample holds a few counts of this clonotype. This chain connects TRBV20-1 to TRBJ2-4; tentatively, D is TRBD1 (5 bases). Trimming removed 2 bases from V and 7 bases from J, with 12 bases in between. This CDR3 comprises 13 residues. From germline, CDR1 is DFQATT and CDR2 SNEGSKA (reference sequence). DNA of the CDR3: TGCAGTGCTAGACAGGGTCTGAGGAACATTCAGTACTTC. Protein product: CSARQGLRNIQYF.

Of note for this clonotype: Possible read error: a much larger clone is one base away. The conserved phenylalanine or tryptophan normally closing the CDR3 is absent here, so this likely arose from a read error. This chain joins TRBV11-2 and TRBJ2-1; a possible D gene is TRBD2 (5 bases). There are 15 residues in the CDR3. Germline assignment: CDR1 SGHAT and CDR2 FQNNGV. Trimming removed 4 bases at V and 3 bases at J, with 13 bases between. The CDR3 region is CASSSGVASYNEQFL. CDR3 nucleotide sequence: TGTGCCAGCAGCTCCGGGGTAGCGAGCTACAATGAGCAGTTCCTC.

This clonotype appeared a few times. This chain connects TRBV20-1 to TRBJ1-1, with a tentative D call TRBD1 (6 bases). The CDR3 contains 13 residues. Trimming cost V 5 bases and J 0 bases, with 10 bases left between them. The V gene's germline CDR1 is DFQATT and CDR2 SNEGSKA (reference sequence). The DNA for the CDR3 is TGCAGTGCTTATACAGGGATGAACACTGAAGCTTTCTTT. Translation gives CSAYTGMNTEAFF.

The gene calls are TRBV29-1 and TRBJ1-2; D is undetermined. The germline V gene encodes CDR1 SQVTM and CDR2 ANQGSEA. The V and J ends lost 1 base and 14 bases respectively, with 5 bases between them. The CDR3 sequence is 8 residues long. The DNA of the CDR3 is TGCAGCGTTGAAGGCAGGACCTTC. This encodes CSVEGRTF.

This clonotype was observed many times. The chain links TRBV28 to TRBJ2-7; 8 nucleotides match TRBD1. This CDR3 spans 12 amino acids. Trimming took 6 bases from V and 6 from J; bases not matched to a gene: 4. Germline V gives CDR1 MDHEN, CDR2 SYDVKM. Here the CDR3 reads CASRGQGGEQYF. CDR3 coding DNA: TGTGCCAGCAGAGGACAGGGAGGCGAGCAGTACTTC.

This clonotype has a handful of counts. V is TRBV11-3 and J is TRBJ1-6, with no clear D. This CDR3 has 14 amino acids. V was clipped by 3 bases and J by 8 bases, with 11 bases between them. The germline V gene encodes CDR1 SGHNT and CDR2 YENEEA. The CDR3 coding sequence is TGTGCCAGCAGCTTGAGACACAACGATTCACCCCTCCACTTT. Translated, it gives CASSLRHNDSPLHF. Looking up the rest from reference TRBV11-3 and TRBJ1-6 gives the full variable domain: EAGVVQSPRYKIIEKKQPVAFWCNPISGHNTLYWYLQNLGQGPELLIRYENEEAVDDSQLPKDRFSAERLKGVDSTLKIQPAELGDSAVYLCASSLRHNDSPLHFGNGTRLTVT.

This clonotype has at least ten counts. The CDR3 DNA is TGTGCCAGCAGTACCCTTTCCGGTAGGCCGAGGGATACGCAGTATTTT. Translating it yields CASSTLSGRPRDTQYF. V and J are TRBV6-1 and TRBJ2-3; the D is unclear. This CDR3 region has 16 residues. The V gene's germline CDR1 is MNHNS and CDR2 SASEGT. Trimming shortened V by 5 bases and J by 6 bases, and 21 bases separated the two germline ends.

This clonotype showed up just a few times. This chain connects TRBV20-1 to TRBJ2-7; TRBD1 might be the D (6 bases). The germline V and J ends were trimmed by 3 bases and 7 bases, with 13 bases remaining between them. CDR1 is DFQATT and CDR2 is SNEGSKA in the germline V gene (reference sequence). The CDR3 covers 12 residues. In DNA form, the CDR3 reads TGCAGTGCTAGTACAGGGTCTCGAGAGCAGTACTTC. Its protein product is CSASTGSREQYF.

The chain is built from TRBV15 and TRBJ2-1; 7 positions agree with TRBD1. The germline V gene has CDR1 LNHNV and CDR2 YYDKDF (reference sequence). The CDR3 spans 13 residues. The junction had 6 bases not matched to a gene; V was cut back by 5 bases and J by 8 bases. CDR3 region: CATSPDREDEQFF. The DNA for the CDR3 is TGTGCCACCAGCCCCGACAGGGAAGATGAGCAGTTCTTC.

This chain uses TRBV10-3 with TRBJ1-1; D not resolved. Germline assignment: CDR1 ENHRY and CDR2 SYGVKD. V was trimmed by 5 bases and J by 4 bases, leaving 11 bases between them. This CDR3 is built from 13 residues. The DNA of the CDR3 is TGTGCCATCAGTTACGACCGGGCCACTGAAGCTTTCTTT. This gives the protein CAISYDRATEAFF.

The CDR3 bases are TGTGCCAGCAGAAAGGACAGGGGGCGAGTTCAGCCCCAGCATTTT. As protein: CASRKDRGRVQPQHF. V is TRBV28 and J is TRBJ1-5; 11 positions match TRBD1. The CDR3 totals 15 residues. Germline V gene lookup returns CDR1 MDHEN and CDR2 SYDVKM. J was trimmed by 6 bases and V by 6 bases; bases with no gene match: 7.

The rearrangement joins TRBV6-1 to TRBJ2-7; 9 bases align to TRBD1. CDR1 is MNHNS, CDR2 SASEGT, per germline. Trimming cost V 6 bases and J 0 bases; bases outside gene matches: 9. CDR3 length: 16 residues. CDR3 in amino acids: CASSPTGTGSSYEQYF. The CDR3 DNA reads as TGTGCCAGCAGCCCAACCGGGACAGGGAGCTCCTACGAGCAGTACTTC.